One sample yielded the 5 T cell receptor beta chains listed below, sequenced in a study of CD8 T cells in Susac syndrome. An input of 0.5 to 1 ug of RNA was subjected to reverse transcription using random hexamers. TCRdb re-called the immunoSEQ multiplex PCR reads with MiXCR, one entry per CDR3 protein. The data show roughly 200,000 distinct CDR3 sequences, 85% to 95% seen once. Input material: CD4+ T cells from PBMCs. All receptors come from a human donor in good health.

CDR3 in DNA: TGTGCCAGCAGACAGGGATTTCCCTATGGCTACACCTTC. Translation: CASRQGFPYGYTF. V and J are TRBV5-4 and TRBJ1-2; possibly TRBD1 for D (6 bases). CDR3 size: 13 residues. Trimming pared 5 bases from V and 4 bases from J, leaving 12 bases between. Germline V gene data show CDR1 as SGHNT and CDR2 as YYREEE (reference sequence).

The CDR3 sequence: CAWSTLDRARQPQHF. The CDR3 DNA sequence: TGTGCCTGGAGTACATTAGACAGGGCAAGACAGCCCCAGCATTTT. The rearrangement uses TRBV30 and TRBJ1-5, with 7 bases fitting TRBD1. CDR3 size: 15 residues. CDR1 and CDR2 from the germline V gene are GTSNPN and SVGIG (reference sequence). The trim removed 2 bases at V and 7 bases at J, leaving 11 bases unmatched.

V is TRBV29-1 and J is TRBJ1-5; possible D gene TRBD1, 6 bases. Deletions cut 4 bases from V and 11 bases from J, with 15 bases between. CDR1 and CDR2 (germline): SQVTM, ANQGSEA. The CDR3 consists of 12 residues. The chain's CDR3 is CSVGDMDRAQHF. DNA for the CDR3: TGCAGCGTTGGGGACATGGATAGGGCCCAGCATTTT.

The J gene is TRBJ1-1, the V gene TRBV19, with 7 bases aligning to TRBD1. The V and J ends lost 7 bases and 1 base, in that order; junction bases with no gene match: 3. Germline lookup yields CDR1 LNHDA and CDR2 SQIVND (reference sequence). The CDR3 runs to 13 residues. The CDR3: CASMGQTNTEAFF. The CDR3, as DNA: TGTGCCAGTATGGGACAGACGAACACTGAAGCTTTCTTT.

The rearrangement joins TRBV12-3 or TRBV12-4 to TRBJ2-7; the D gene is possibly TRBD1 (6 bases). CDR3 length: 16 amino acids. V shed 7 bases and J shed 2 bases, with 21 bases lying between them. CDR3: CASTQFMTRQAYEQYV. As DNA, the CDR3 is TGTGCCAGCACTCAGTTCATGACAAGACAGGCCTACGAGCAGTACGTC.